This T cell receptor (beta chain) comes out of a study of read filtering for tumor transcriptome and immune sequencing. Germline assignment: CDR1 MNHEY and CDR2 SVGEGT. V was shortened by 7 bases and J by 3 bases, with 15 bases between the two germline ends. The length of the CDR3 is 14 residues. From roughly 390 ng of RNA, a library with molecular barcoded alpha/delta and beta/gamma adaptors was made. TCRdb re-analysed the reads in MiXCR, keeping a single row per CDR3 protein. The sample consists of 40,000 or so distinct CDR3 sequences, around 13% of them appearing once. Study-level results: Dropping single-read clonotypes raised IR-seq and RNA-seq shared-clonotype correlation. In IR-seq, single-read clonotypes were about 80% of clonotypes but approximately 3.5% of reads.

This clonotype came up many times. Its specificity is not known. The TCR was taken from a donor aged 40 or older with multiple myeloma. J is TRBJ1-2 and V is TRBV6-2 or TRBV6-3; tentative D call: TRBD1 (6 bases). Source material: a population of CD138-negative cells sorted from bone marrow. CDR3 sequence: CASNPRQDHYGYTF. DNA of the CDR3: TGTGCCAGCAACCCGCGACAGGACCACTATGGCTACACCTTC.